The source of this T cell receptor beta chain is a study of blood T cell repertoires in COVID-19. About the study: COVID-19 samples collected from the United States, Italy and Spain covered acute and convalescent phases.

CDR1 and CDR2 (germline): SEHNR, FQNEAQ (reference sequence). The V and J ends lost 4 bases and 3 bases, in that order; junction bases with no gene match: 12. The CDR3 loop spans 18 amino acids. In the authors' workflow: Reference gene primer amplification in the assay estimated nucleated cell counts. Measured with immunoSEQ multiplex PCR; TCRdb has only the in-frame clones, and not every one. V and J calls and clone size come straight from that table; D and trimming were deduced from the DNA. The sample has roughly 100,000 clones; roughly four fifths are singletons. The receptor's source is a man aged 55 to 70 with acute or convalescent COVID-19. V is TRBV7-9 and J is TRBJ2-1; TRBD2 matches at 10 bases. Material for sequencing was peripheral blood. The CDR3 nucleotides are TGTGCCAGCAGCTCACTCCCGGGACTAGCGTTCGGCTACAATGAGCAGTTCTTC. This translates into CASSSLPGLAFGYNEQFF. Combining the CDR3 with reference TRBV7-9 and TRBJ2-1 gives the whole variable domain DTGVSQNPRHKITKRGQNVTFRCDPISEHNRLYWYRQTLGQGPEFLTYFQNEAQLEKSRLLSDRFSAERPKGSFSTLEIQRTEQGDSAMYLCASSSLPGLAFGYNEQFFGPGTRLTVL.